One sample yielded the 32 T cell receptor beta chains listed below, sequenced in a study of cytomegalovirus exposure and HLA in healthy donors. 13 Jbeta primers and 60 Vbeta primers were used for the PCR. Profiling relied on immunoSEQ multiplex PCR, and the TCRdb table lists in-frame clones only, not all of them. The table records under 130,000 clones, around 70% of them present only once. Sample: PBMCs. These receptors originate from a man aged 35 to 55 in good health and CMV-seropositive.

CDR3 sequence reads: CASSDAVDYNEQFF. The CDR3, as DNA: TGCGCCAGCAGTGACGCGGTAGACTACAATGAGCAGTTCTTC. The J gene is TRBJ2-1, the V gene TRBV10-1, with D uncertain. The CDR3 runs 14 residues. Germline V gives CDR1 WNHNN, CDR2 SYGVQD (reference sequence). Trimming cost V 3 bases and J 3 bases, with 9 bases left between them.

This clone was observed a handful of times. The CDR3 reads CASLGTGTLDTEAFF. The CDR3 DNA is TGTGCCAGCTTGGGTACAGGGACCCTGGACACTGAAGCTTTCTTT. The chain is built from TRBV27 and TRBJ1-1; D is perhaps TRBD1 (6 bases). V was shortened by 8 bases and J by 3 bases, with 19 bases between the two germline ends. The germline V gene has CDR1 MNHEY and CDR2 SMNVEV (reference sequence). The CDR3 covers 15 residues.

V gene TRBV6-1 combines with J gene TRBJ1-3; weak D call: TRBD1 (6 bases). Trimming stripped 1 base from V and 1 base from J, with 8 bases between. Germline V gene lookup returns CDR1 MNHNS and CDR2 SASEGT. The CDR3 covers 15 residues. CDR3 in DNA: TGTGCCAGCAGTGAAGACAGGGAGTCTGGAAACACCATATATTTT. Translation gives CASSEDRESGNTIYF.

This sequence joins TRBV30 and TRBJ2-7; 7 nucleotides agree with TRBD1. V was clipped by 6 bases and J by 6 bases; unmatched bases: 17. The CDR3 covers 15 residues. Germline V gene sequence: CDR1 GTSNPN, CDR2 SVGIG (reference sequence). The CDR3 nucleotides are TGTGCCTGTAGAAAAGTAGGACAGGTCGACAGCGAGCAGTACTTC. Its translation is CACRKVGQVDSEQYF. Drawing the rest from reference TRBV30 and TRBJ2-7, the complete variable domain is SQTIHQWPATLVQPVGSPLSLECTVEGTSNPNLYWYRQAAGRGLQLLFYSVGIGQISSEVPQNLSASRPQDRQFILSSKKLLLSDSGFYLCACRKVGQVDSEQYFGPGTRLTVT.

The rearrangement links TRBV6-5 to TRBJ1-1; D remains unclear. V was trimmed by 8 bases and J by 3 bases, leaving 13 bases between them. CDR3 length: 13 amino acids. Germline CDR1 and CDR2: MNHEY and SVGAGI. The CDR3 sequence: CASCRGIDTEAFF. CDR3 nucleotides: TGTGCCAGCTGTCGGGGTATCGACACTGAAGCTTTCTTT.

This clone was picked up one time. This chain links TRBV29-1 with TRBJ2-7; 9 positions agree with TRBD1. V dropped 7 bases and J dropped 5; count of bases not matched to a gene: 9. CDR3 length: 13 amino acids. Germline V gene sequence: CDR1 SQVTM, CDR2 ANQGSEA. The CDR3, as DNA: TGCAGCGCCCTGGACAGGGGCAGGAACGAGCAGTACTTC. It encodes CSALDRGRNEQYF.

The J gene is TRBJ1-2, the V gene TRBV5-1, with D perhaps TRBD1 (5 bases). Germline values: CDR1 SGHRS, CDR2 YFSETQ. This CDR3 has 16 residues. V lost 0 bases and J 4 bases, leaving 16 bases between the germline ends. CDR3 residues: CASSLDPGDPSYGYTF. CDR3 bases: TGCGCCAGCAGCTTGGACCCGGGGGACCCTAGCTATGGCTACACCTTC.

In regard to this clone: The junction departs from the called germline gene at one end, perhaps through a read error. The chain uses TRBV7-9 and TRBJ2-7; D unresolved. Germline CDR1 SEHNR, CDR2 FQNEAQ (reference sequence). The CDR3 length is 13 residues. The CDR3 bases are TGTTCCAGCAGCTTACCTTCAGGTAACGAGCAGTACTTC. Its protein is CSSSLPSGNEQYF.

The V gene is TRBV13, the J gene TRBJ1-1; 7 nucleotides line up with TRBD1. Trimming cost V 8 bases and J 5 bases; bases outside gene matches: 14. Germline values: CDR1 PRHDT, CDR2 FYEKMQ (reference sequence). This CDR3 is 15 amino acids long. CDR3 loop: CASDEPGTARTEAFF. CDR3 in DNA: TGTGCCAGCGATGAACCCGGGACAGCAAGGACTGAAGCTTTCTTT.

The chain employs TRBV5-1 and TRBJ2-5; D perhaps matches TRBD1 (5 bases). The V gene's germline CDR1 is SGHRS and CDR2 YFSETQ. CDR3 size: 17 residues. The V gene lost 0 bases and the J gene lost 2 bases, with 17 bases spanning the gap. The CDR3 loop reads CASSLENPKGWQETQYF. DNA for the CDR3: TGCGCCAGCAGCTTGGAAAATCCGAAGGGGTGGCAAGAGACCCAGTACTTC.

The rearrangement uses TRBV6-5 and TRBJ2-7; 7 bases match TRBD2. The CDR3 length is 14 residues. The V and J ends lost 6 bases and 4 bases, in that order; junction bases with no gene match: 9. Germline V gives CDR1 MNHEY, CDR2 SVGAGI. The CDR3 DNA reads TGTGCCAGCAGCCTGGGGGGGGGACGGTACGAGCAGTACTTC. Its translation is CASSLGGGRYEQYF.

The chain recombines TRBV7-9 with TRBJ2-3, with TRBD2 as a possible D gene (6 bases). V was pared by 0 bases and J by 2 bases, with 9 bases between. Germline V gives CDR1 SEHNR, CDR2 FQNEAQ (reference sequence). The CDR3 has 15 amino acids. The CDR3 region is CASSLARGSTDTQYF. The CDR3 DNA reads TGTGCCAGCAGCTTAGCGCGGGGATCCACAGATACGCAGTATTTT.

The genes are TRBV14 and TRBJ2-5; unclear D gene. V gave up 1 base and J gave up 5 bases, with 8 bases separating them. The length of the CDR3 is 13 residues. Germline assignment: CDR1 SGHDN and CDR2 FVKESK. The chain's CDR3 is CASSQVRRETQYF. In DNA, the CDR3 is TGTGCCAGCAGCCAAGTTCGGCGGGAGACCCAGTACTTC.

The V and J genes are TRBV7-2 and TRBJ2-3; 9 bases are shared with TRBD1. This CDR3 has 16 amino acids. J gave up 8 bases and V 3 bases, and 12 bases lay outside the gene matches. CDR1 is SGHTA and CDR2 is FQGNSA in the germline V gene. CDR3 sequence reads: CASSLGQGLNQGTQYF. The CDR3 DNA is TGTGCCAGCAGCTTGGGACAGGGCCTGAATCAGGGTACGCAGTATTTT.

This chain joins TRBV4-2 and TRBJ2-7, with D tentatively TRBD1 (5 bases). The V gene lost 4 bases and the J gene lost 3 bases, with 19 bases spanning the gap. This CDR3 contains 16 residues. Germline assignment: CDR1 LGHNA and CDR2 YNFKEQ. CDR3 DNA sequence: TGTGCCAGCAGCCCCCTATCCGGTCAGGGTGTCTACGAGCAGTACTTC. This gives the protein CASSPLSGQGVYEQYF.

The V call is TRBV2, the J call TRBJ1-4, with 10 bases that match TRBD1. With 3 bases clipped from V and 5 bases from J, the junction kept 3 bases outside the gene matches. Germline lookup yields CDR1 SNHLY and CDR2 FYNNEI. The CDR3 runs to 15 residues. This chain's CDR3 is CASSERQGANEKLFF. The CDR3 DNA is TGTGCCAGCAGTGAGCGACAGGGGGCGAATGAAAAACTGTTTTTT.

The DNA for the CDR3 is TGTGCCAGCAGCGTCACTAGCGGATCCTACAATGAGCAGTTCTTC. Residues: CASSVTSGSYNEQFF. The genes are TRBV9 and TRBJ2-1, with 8 bases identical to TRBD2. J gave up 1 base and V 2 bases, and 2 bases lay outside the gene matches. The CDR3 extends over 15 amino acids. Looked up from germline, CDR1 is SGDLS and CDR2 is YYNGEE.

The rearrangement links TRBV19 to TRBJ2-3, with D perhaps matching TRBD2 (5 bases). V lost 6 bases and J lost 2, with 9 bases in between. The V gene's germline CDR1 is LNHDA and CDR2 SQIVND (reference sequence). The CDR3 consists of 13 residues. The CDR3 protein is CASRTGFTDTQYF. The DNA for the CDR3 is TGTGCCAGTAGAACGGGGTTCACAGATACGCAGTATTTT.

The rearrangement joins TRBV6-4 to TRBJ1-1; D is undetermined. CDR1 is MRHNA and CDR2 is SNTAGT in the germline V gene. V lost 4 bases to trimming and J lost 4 bases, with 10 bases between them. The CDR3 covers 13 residues. The CDR3 bases are TGTGCCAGCAGTGCCCAGGCCAGCACTGAAGCTTTCTTT. Translating gives CASSAQASTEAFF.

Worth noting for this clone: Sequence at one end of the junction differs from germline and may be a read error. Other DNA sequences in this sample translate to the same CDR3. The chain recombines TRBV6-1 with TRBJ2-7; 7 positions agree with TRBD1. This CDR3 is built from 14 residues. Germline CDR1 is MNHNS and CDR2 is SASEGT. Here the CDR3 reads CASRGYQDTYEQYF. CDR3 bases: TGCGCCAGCAGGGGGTATCAGGACACCTACGAGCAGTACTTC.

The rearrangement joins TRBV6-6 to TRBJ1-1; D call uncertain. The CDR3 has 13 amino acids. V lost 7 bases and J lost 1, with 10 bases in between. Germline CDR1 MNHNY, CDR2 SVGAGI (reference sequence). The chain's CDR3 is CASTPLRNTEAFF. The DNA of the CDR3 is TGTGCCAGCACCCCCCTCCGGAACACTGAAGCTTTCTTT.

The chain couples TRBV10-2 to TRBJ2-1; 9 bases fit TRBD2. Trimming took 3 bases from V and 9 from J; bases not matched to a gene: 3. The CDR3 has 13 amino acids. Germline loops: CDR1 WSHSY, CDR2 SAAADI. CDR3 protein: CASSDSSGAEQFF. CDR3 in DNA: TGCGCCAGCAGTGATTCTAGCGGGGCTGAGCAGTTCTTC.

The chain joins TRBV28 to TRBJ1-4; D perhaps matches TRBD1 (6 bases). Germline values: CDR1 MDHEN, CDR2 SYDVKM. Trimming took off 5 bases at V and 13 bases at J, with 23 bases between the two ends. This CDR3 region has 15 residues. The CDR3 sequence: CASSPYGTQSWGLFF. CDR3 sequence (DNA): TGTGCCAGCAGTCCTTACGGGACACAGTCTTGGGGACTGTTTTTT.

V usage is TRBV4-3 and J usage is TRBJ2-5, with 8 bases identical to TRBD1. The CDR3 has 14 residues. Per germline, CDR1 LGHNA and CDR2 YSLEER. V shed 3 bases and J 3 bases; nucleotides not matched to a gene: 3. The CDR3 region is CASSQIQGEETQYF. In nucleotides, the CDR3 is TGCGCCAGCAGCCAGATACAGGGGGAAGAGACCCAGTACTTC.

The rearrangement uses TRBV5-6 and TRBJ2-1; the match to TRBD2 covers 7 bases. The V gene end was trimmed by 2 bases and the J gene end by 6 bases; junction bases not matched to a gene: 5. The CDR3 contains 14 residues. CDR1 SGHDT and CDR2 YYEEEE come from the germline V gene. The CDR3 nucleotides are TGTGCCAGCAGCTTTGGGACTATCCCCAATGAGCAGTTCTTC. It translates to CASSFGTIPNEQFF.

The chain is built from TRBV5-5 and TRBJ2-1; perhaps TRBD1 as D (5 bases). This CDR3 comprises 13 residues. Germline CDR1 and CDR2: SGHKS and YYEKEE (reference sequence). Trimming removed 5 bases at V and 8 bases at J, with 14 bases between. CDR3 protein: CASRHGVGDEQFF. Here the CDR3 DNA reads TGTGCCAGCAGACATGGAGTAGGGGATGAGCAGTTCTTC.

The chain has TRBV28 and TRBJ1-3; D perhaps matches TRBD1 (5 bases). Trimming took off 5 bases at V and 3 bases at J, with 17 bases between the two ends. The CDR3 contains 16 residues. CDR1 and CDR2 (germline): MDHEN, SYDVKM. CDR3 nucleotides: TGTGCCAGCAGTCCCCCGTGGGGGGGAGGTGGAAACACCATATATTTT. Its translation: CASSPPWGGGGNTIYF. The whole variable domain, remainder taken from reference TRBV28 and TRBJ1-3, is DVKVTQSSRYLVKRTGEKVFLECVQDMDHENMFWYRQDPGLGLRLIYFSYDVKMKEKGDIPEGYSVSREKKERFSLILESASTNQTSMYLCASSPPWGGGGNTIYFGEGSWLTVV.

This chain connects TRBV7-9 to TRBJ1-1; D remains ambiguous. Deletions cut 2 bases from V and 1 base from J, with 5 bases between. The CDR3 totals 13 residues. Germline CDR1 reads SEHNR; CDR2 reads FQNEAQ (reference sequence). CDR3 loop: CASSLSQNTEAFF. In nucleotides, the CDR3 is TGTGCCAGCAGCTTATCACAGAACACTGAAGCTTTCTTT.

The rearrangement joins TRBV5-4 to TRBJ2-2; the match to TRBD1 covers 10 bases. Losses at the gene ends were 3 bases for V and 6 bases for J; bases not matched to a gene: 8. The germline V gene has CDR1 SGHNT and CDR2 YYREEE (reference sequence). The length of the CDR3 is 16 residues. The CDR3 DNA is TGTGCCAGCAGCTGGGGACAGGGGCGAAGGGCCGGGGAGCTGTTTTTT. Amino acid sequence: CASSWGQGRRAGELFF.

The chain is built from TRBV5-8 and TRBJ1-5, with 7 bases fitting TRBD1. Germline CDR1 is SGHTS and CDR2 is YDEGEE. The V gene end was trimmed by 4 bases and the J gene end by 6 bases; junction bases not matched to a gene: 4. The CDR3 has 13 residues. The CDR3 nucleotides read TGTGCCAGCAGCCTTGACAGGGCTCAGCCCCAGCATTTT. It yields the protein CASSLDRAQPQHF.

The chain recombines TRBV6-5 with TRBJ2-2; perhaps TRBD2 as D (6 bases). Per germline, CDR1 MNHEY and CDR2 SVGAGI. This CDR3 is built from 15 residues. Trimming pared 0 bases from V and 6 bases from J, leaving 11 bases between. The CDR3 spells CASSYSFSGSGELFF. DNA for the CDR3: TGTGCCAGCAGTTACTCCTTCAGCGGGTCCGGGGAGCTGTTTTTT.

V and J are TRBV5-4 and TRBJ2-3; 9 nucleotides line up with TRBD1. The CDR3 covers 15 residues. Trimming removed 1 base from V and 5 bases from J; junction bases left unmatched: 5. CDR1 SGHNT and CDR2 YYREEE come from the germline V gene (reference sequence). CDR3 nucleotides: TGTGCCAGCAGCTTGAACAGGGGGCTCGGAGATACGCAGTATTTT. Translation: CASSLNRGLGDTQYF.